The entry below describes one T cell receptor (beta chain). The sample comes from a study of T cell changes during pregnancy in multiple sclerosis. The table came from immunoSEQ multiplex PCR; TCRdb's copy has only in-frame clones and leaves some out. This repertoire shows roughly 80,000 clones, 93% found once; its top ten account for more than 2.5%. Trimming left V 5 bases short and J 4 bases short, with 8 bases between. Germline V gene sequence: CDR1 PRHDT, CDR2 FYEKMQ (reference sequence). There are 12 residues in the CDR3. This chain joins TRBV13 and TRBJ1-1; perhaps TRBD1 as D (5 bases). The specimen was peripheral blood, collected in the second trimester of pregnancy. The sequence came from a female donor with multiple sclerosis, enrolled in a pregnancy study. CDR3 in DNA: TGTGCCAGCAGCCAGGGTGGCACTGAAGCTTTCTTT. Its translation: CASSQGGTEAFF.